These 31 T cell receptor beta chains were sequenced from one sample in a study of blood T cells in healthy people across ages. The use of a sample-barcoded 5' primer and a J-beta primer mix characterized a second PCR of about 7 to 12 cycles. Via MiXCR, TCRdb re-called the 5' RACE reads, giving one row per CDR3 protein. The sample contains roughly 1.5 million distinct CDR3 sequences, roughly 43% of which appear only once. Sequenced: blood. The receptor set was obtained from a young woman in good health.

The rearrangement joins TRBV4-3 to TRBJ2-7, with D perhaps TRBD1 (7 bases). The CDR3 runs 15 residues. V was pared by 1 base and J by 2 bases, with 12 bases between. CDR1 LGHNA and CDR2 YSLEER come from the germline V gene. Here the CDR3 reads CASSQVAGTAYEQYF. DNA for the CDR3: TGCGCCAGCAGCCAAGTCGCGGGGACAGCCTACGAGCAGTACTTC.

The CDR3 region is CASSESGAHYGYTF. CDR3 DNA sequence: TGTGCCAGCAGTGAGAGCGGGGCTCACTATGGCTACACCTTC. This chain links TRBV9 with TRBJ1-2, with a possible D match to TRBD1 (5 bases). CDR3 size: 14 residues. Trimming took 5 bases from V and 3 from J, leaving 14 bases between them. The germline V gene has CDR1 SGDLS and CDR2 YYNGEE.

This clonotype was counted only a few times. This rearrangement joins TRBV20-1 to TRBJ2-3, with 11 bases identical to TRBD2. Germline V CDR1 and CDR2: DFQATT, SNEGSKA (reference sequence). V shed 2 bases and J 6 bases; nucleotides not matched to a gene: 7. This CDR3 is built from 15 residues. This chain's CDR3 is CSARSSLAGVDTQYF. DNA of the CDR3: TGCAGTGCTAGATCTTCACTAGCGGGAGTTGATACGCAGTATTTT.

The chain recombines TRBV12-3 or TRBV12-4 with TRBJ2-6, with a weak D call TRBD1 (5 bases). The CDR3 runs 16 residues. Trimming took off 11 bases at V and 0 bases at J, with 17 bases between the two ends. The CDR3 sequence: CALTTTASSGANVLTF. The CDR3 DNA reads TGTGCCTTAACAACGACAGCAAGCTCTGGGGCCAACGTCCTGACTTTC.

V usage is TRBV27 and J usage is TRBJ2-1; 9 positions match TRBD1. V shed 7 bases, J shed 8 bases, and the junction held 12 bases outside the gene matches. The length of the CDR3 is 15 residues. Germline CDR1 MNHEY, CDR2 SMNVEV (reference sequence). Here the CDR3 DNA reads TGTGCCAGCACCGACAGGGGGATAGGGGGGGATGAGCAGTTCTTC. This gives the protein CASTDRGIGGDEQFF.

About this clonotype itself: In this CDR3 the conserved last residue, phenylalanine or tryptophan, is missing, so a read error is likely. The genes are TRBV4-1 and TRBJ2-7, with 7 nucleotides matching TRBD1. CDR1 and CDR2 (germline): MGHRA, YSYEKL. The junction had 7 bases not matched to a gene; V was cut back by 5 bases and J by 3 bases. The CDR3 is made up of 14 amino acids. CDR3 sequence reads: CASSWDSPLYEQYY. In nucleotides, the CDR3 is TGCGCCAGCAGCTGGGACAGCCCTCTCTACGAGCAGTACTAC.

In its sample, this clonotype was seen a few times. This rearrangement joins TRBV7-2 to TRBJ2-3; TRBD2 matches at 8 bases. V trimming: 5 bases; J trimming: 2 bases; junction bases outside the gene matches: 9. This CDR3 is built from 16 residues. Germline CDR1 SGHTA, CDR2 FQGNSA. The CDR3 nucleotides read TGTGCCAGCAGCCCGACTAGCGAAATATCCACAGATACGCAGTATTTT. Translated: CASSPTSEISTDTQYF. Filled out from reference TRBV7-2 and TRBJ2-3, the complete variable domain reads GAGVSQSPSNKVTEKGKDVELRCDPISGHTALYWYRQSLGQGLEFLIYFQGNSAPDKSGLPSDRFSAERTGGSVSTLTIQRTQQEDSAVYLCASSPTSEISTDTQYFGPGTRLTVL.

The chain employs TRBV29-1 and TRBJ1-3; D remains ambiguous. In germline, CDR1 is SQVTM, CDR2 ANQGSEA. V was shortened by 8 bases and J by 0 bases, with 8 bases between the two germline ends. The CDR3 has 12 residues. The CDR3 is CSISFSGNTIYF. The CDR3, as DNA: TGCAGCATATCATTCTCTGGAAACACCATATATTTT. The full variable domain, its missing parts supplied by reference TRBV29-1 and TRBJ1-3, is SAVISQKPSRDICQRGTSLTIQCQVDSQVTMMFWYRQQPGQSLTLIATANQGSEATYESGFVIDKFPISRPNLTFSTLTVSNMSPEDSSIYLCSISFSGNTIYFGEGSWLTVV.

Details on this clonotype: One junction end disagrees with the germline gene, perhaps due to a read error. The genes are TRBV7-6 and TRBJ2-1; TRBD2 agrees at 12 bases. Germline V lookup: CDR1 SGHVS, CDR2 FNYEAQ. CDR3 length: 16 residues. CDR3 in amino acids: CAGSFTWTSGTNEQFF. DNA of the CDR3: TGTGCCGGCAGCTTTACTTGGACTAGCGGGACTAATGAGCAGTTCTTC.

A few counts support this clonotype. The chain combines TRBV12-3 or TRBV12-4 with TRBJ1-2, with D tentatively TRBD1 (6 bases). This CDR3 region has 14 residues. The germline V and J ends were trimmed by 5 bases and 4 bases, with 14 bases remaining between them. The CDR3 is CASSGGHWGYGYTF. The CDR3 DNA sequence: TGTGCCAGCAGTGGGGGACATTGGGGCTATGGCTACACCTTC.

This clonotype was counted at least ten times. V gene TRBV20-1 combines with J gene TRBJ2-1; 7 nucleotides align to TRBD2. The CDR3 is 13 amino acids. J lost 6 bases, V lost 5 bases, and 7 bases had no gene match. Germline V gene lookup returns CDR1 DFQATT and CDR2 SNEGSKA (reference sequence). The DNA of the CDR3 is TGCAGTGCTCGAGGACGGGGGGTCAATGAGCAGTTCTTC. It specifies CSARGRGVNEQFF.

This clonotype was observed a handful of times. This chain connects TRBV12-3 or TRBV12-4 to TRBJ1-6, with D unclear. There are 15 residues in the CDR3. V was shortened by 6 bases and J by 6 bases, with 15 bases between the two germline ends. This CDR3 is CASSQRMAANSPLHF. The CDR3 DNA reads as TGTGCCAGCAGCCAACGGATGGCGGCTAATTCACCCCTCCACTTT.

V gene TRBV4-3 combines with J gene TRBJ2-5; 8 bases fit TRBD2. V trimming: 0 bases; J trimming: 1 base; junction bases outside the gene matches: 10. The germline V gene encodes CDR1 LGHNA and CDR2 YSLEER. CDR3 size: 18 residues. The CDR3, as DNA: TGCGCCAGCAGCCAAGATAACCTTGGTAGCGGGGCCCAAGAGACCCAGTACTTC. As protein: CASSQDNLGSGAQETQYF.

This clonotype has more than one count but fewer than ten. The V gene is TRBV14, the J gene TRBJ1-2; 10 bases match TRBD1. Germline V lookup: CDR1 SGHDN, CDR2 FVKESK. This CDR3 spans 16 amino acids. V lost 0 bases to trimming and J lost 6 bases; unmatched junction nucleotides: 7. CDR3 residues: CASSQDWVDRGHGYTF. In DNA, the CDR3 is TGTGCCAGCAGCCAAGATTGGGTTGACAGGGGGCATGGCTACACCTTC.

The J gene is TRBJ2-5, the V gene TRBV6-5; perhaps TRBD1 as D (5 bases). This CDR3 region has 15 residues. Deletions cut 3 bases from V and 11 bases from J, with 22 bases between. The germline V gene encodes CDR1 MNHEY and CDR2 SVGAGI. The CDR3 here is CASSYETEFQNEQYF. The CDR3 DNA reads as TGTGCCAGCAGTTATGAGACAGAGTTTCAAAATGAGCAGTACTTC.

This chain links TRBV5-6 with TRBJ1-2; TRBD1 might be the D (5 bases). Germline V lookup: CDR1 SGHDT, CDR2 YYEEEE. CDR3 length: 16 residues. Trimming left V 0 bases short and J 2 bases short, with 14 bases between. The chain's CDR3 is CASSLVAGGFNYGYTF. For the CDR3, the DNA is TGTGCCAGCAGCTTGGTGGCGGGGGGGTTCAACTATGGCTACACCTTC. The full variable domain, completed using reference TRBV5-6 and TRBJ1-2, is DAGVTQSPTHLIKTRGQQVTLRCSPKSGHDTVSWYQQALGQGPQFIFQYYEEEERQRGNFPDRFSGHQFPNYSSELNVNALLLGDSALYLCASSLVAGGFNYGYTFGSGTRLTVV.

The rearrangement joins TRBV6-5 to TRBJ2-1; unclear D gene. Trimming took off 4 bases at V and 0 bases at J, with 7 bases between the two ends. Germline V CDR1 and CDR2: MNHEY, SVGAGI. The CDR3 loop spans 14 amino acids. DNA for the CDR3: TGTGCCAGCAGTTTCAAGAGCTCCTACAATGAGCAGTTCTTC. Translation gives CASSFKSSYNEQFF.

CDR3 in amino acids: CASSESRPNTEAFF. The CDR3 coding sequence is TGTGCCAGCAGTGAATCTCGGCCGAACACTGAAGCTTTCTTT. The rearrangement links TRBV6-1 to TRBJ1-1; D is unclear. The V gene's germline CDR1 is MNHNS and CDR2 SASEGT. The CDR3 loop spans 14 amino acids. Between the trimmed V and J ends, which lost 2 bases and 1 base, there was a span of 8 bases.

The chain recombines TRBV28 with TRBJ2-3, with D perhaps matching TRBD2 (7 bases). Germline-derived CDR1 and CDR2 are MDHEN and SYDVKM. The CDR3 runs 13 residues. The V end lost 4 bases, the J end lost 9 bases, and 14 bases lay between the germline ends. CDR3 nucleotides: TGTGCCAGCAGTTCTTATAGGGGGGGGACGCAGTATTTT. Translated, it gives CASSSYRGGTQYF.

This clonotype has only a few counts. The V call is TRBV9, the J call TRBJ2-1, with 11 bases lining up with TRBD2. Germline CDR1 reads SGDLS; CDR2 reads YYNGEE. V lost 5 bases, J lost 4 bases, and 8 bases stayed unmatched. CDR3 length: 16 residues. Written as DNA, the CDR3 is TGTGCCAGCAGTGTAACCTGGACTAGCGGGTACAATGAGCAGTTCTTC. This gives the protein CASSVTWTSGYNEQFF. Based on the CDR3 plus reference TRBV9 and TRBJ2-1, the full variable domain is DSGVTQTPKHLITATGQRVTLRCSPRSGDLSVYWYQQSLDQGLQFLIQYYNGEERAKGNILERFSAQQFPDLHSELNLSSLELGDSALYFCASSVTWTSGYNEQFFGPGTRLTVL.

This clonotype was seen more than once but under ten times. The V and J genes are TRBV4-1 and TRBJ2-3, with TRBD2 matching over 8 bases. The CDR3 loop spans 13 amino acids. Germline values: CDR1 MGHRA, CDR2 YSYEKL. The J segment lost 8 bases and the V segment lost 4 bases, leaving 5 bases of the junction unmatched. The CDR3 loop reads CASSPNAGGTQYF. CDR3 DNA: TGCGCCAGCAGCCCTAACGCGGGGGGTACGCAGTATTTT.

Of note for this clonotype: At one of its ends the junction is not consistent with the germline gene, which may arise from a read error. The chain is built from TRBV7-8 and TRBJ2-7, with 10 bases that match TRBD1. Germline V lookup: CDR1 SGHVS, CDR2 FQNEAQ. The CDR3 spans 15 residues. CDR3 loop: CAGSLAGQGTYEQYF. The CDR3 region has the DNA TGTGCCGGCAGTTTAGCGGGACAGGGGACCTACGAGCAGTACTTC.

V usage is TRBV12-3 or TRBV12-4 and J usage is TRBJ2-5; 7 bases are shared with TRBD1. The DNA end favors TRBJ2-7, so the J call may be wrong. The CDR3 runs 13 residues. DNA for the CDR3: TGTGCCAGCAGATTGGGGACAGTCACCGAGCAGTACTTC. The encoded protein is CASRLGTVTEQYF.

The chain carries TRBV7-9 and TRBJ1-2, with a tentative D call TRBD1 (6 bases). Germline V lookup: CDR1 SEHNR, CDR2 FQNEAQ (reference sequence). Between the trimmed V and J ends, which lost 4 bases and 8 bases, there was a span of 20 bases. This CDR3 comprises 15 residues. The CDR3 nucleotides read TGTGCCAGCAGCTCCCCGATCAGGGGCCCTGGCGGCTACACCTTC. It specifies CASSSPIRGPGGYTF.

Worth noting for this clonotype: One base away lies a much larger clone, so this may be a sequencing read error. The rearrangement links TRBV21-1 to TRBJ2-3. TRBV21-1 is marked as a pseudogene. The CDR3 has 11 residues. The CDR3 loop reads CASSKADTQYF. The CDR3 nucleotides read TGTGCCAGCAGCAAAGCAGATACGCAGTATTTT.

The genes are TRBV12-3 or TRBV12-4 and TRBJ2-7; tentative D call: TRBD2 (5 bases). Trimming removed 4 bases at V and 5 bases at J, with 15 bases between. This CDR3 contains 14 residues. CDR3 DNA: TGTGCCAGCAGTTCCGACGCGGGTAGCCACGAGCAGTACTTC. Translation: CASSSDAGSHEQYF.

This clonotype was seen many times. The chain carries TRBV7-2 and TRBJ2-5, with a weak D call TRBD2 (5 bases). The CDR3 is 14 amino acids. V was shortened by 6 bases and J by 2 bases, with 13 bases between the two germline ends. Germline CDR1 SGHTA, CDR2 FQGNSA. The CDR3 region is CASSLRTGQETQYF. In DNA form, the CDR3 reads TGTGCCAGCAGTTTAAGGACGGGACAAGAGACCCAGTACTTC.

This chain uses TRBV20-1 with TRBJ2-3; 10 bases are a match to TRBD2. Germline assignment: CDR1 DFQATT and CDR2 SNEGSKA (reference sequence). CDR3 size: 16 residues. With 0 bases clipped from V and 11 bases from J, the junction kept 14 bases outside the gene matches. The CDR3 sequence is CSARDRVAGGSVMQYF. The CDR3 bases are TGCAGTGCTAGAGATAGGGTAGCGGGGGGTTCGGTCATGCAGTATTTT.

The CDR3 protein is CASSPSKQRGSYNEQFF. The CDR3 DNA is TGTGCCAGCAGCCCTTCTAAGCAGCGGGGGTCCTACAATGAGCAGTTCTTC. This chain connects TRBV7-2 to TRBJ2-1; 8 positions agree with TRBD2. Germline trimming cut 5 bases from V and 1 base from J; bases unmatched to any gene: 10. Germline-derived CDR1 and CDR2 are SGHTA and FQGNSA. This CDR3 has 17 residues.

This clonotype turned up a few times. This rearrangement joins TRBV7-9 to TRBJ2-3, with 7 nucleotides matching TRBD2. The germline gives CDR1 SEHNR, CDR2 FQNEAQ (reference sequence). CDR3 size: 16 residues. The trim removed 7 bases at V and 2 bases at J, leaving 12 bases unmatched. The DNA for the CDR3 is TGTGCCAGCACACTCCGGGCTAGCGGCTACACAGATACGCAGTATTTT. As protein: CASTLRASGYTDTQYF.

This clonotype appeared a few times. This rearrangement joins TRBV12-3 or TRBV12-4 to TRBJ1-1, with D unclear. The ends were cut back, 3 bases at V and 4 bases at J, with 12 bases in the middle. The CDR3 is 14 residues long. The CDR3 DNA is TGTGCCAGCAGTTTCATTGAGGTGGGCACTGAAGCTTTCTTT. The encoded protein is CASSFIEVGTEAFF.